This entry concerns a single TCR beta chain. The sample comes from a study of blood T cell repertoires in COVID-19. Assay used: immunoSEQ multiplex PCR; TCRdb lists only in-frame clones, some missing. Of over 75,000 clones in the sample, roughly 90% are singletons; the top ten hold around 4.2%. Per the germline V gene, CDR1 is SGHAT and CDR2 is FQNNGV. This CDR3 has 14 amino acids. Trimming stripped 5 bases from V and 1 base from J, with 11 bases between. Sequencing input: peripheral blood. This sequence was found in a human donor with COVID-19, enrolled during active disease. The donor label of this sample is uncertain. The chain employs TRBV11-2 and TRBJ2-5; a weak D match, TRBD1 (6 bases). CDR3 nucleotides: TGTGCCAGCAGCCCAGGACAGACCCAAGAGACCCAGTACTTC. Its protein product is CASSPGQTQETQYF.